One and the same sample provided the 4 T cell receptor beta chains below, sequenced in a study of somatic mutations in cytotoxic T cells in rheumatoid arthritis. This table comes from immunoSEQ multiplex PCR, and its TCRdb copy is limited to in-frame clones, with some not included. The table has roughly 23,000 clones, 78% seen once; the top ten hold roughly 12%. What was sequenced was CD8+ T cells sorted from blood. Every receptor here comes from an adult with rheumatoid arthritis.

This clone was picked up a small number of times. The V call is TRBV7-9, the J call TRBJ1-1; unclear D gene. With 3 bases removed from V and 2 bases from J, the gap between germline ends came to 4 bases. Per germline, CDR1 SEHNR and CDR2 FQNEAQ (reference sequence). This CDR3 comprises 12 residues. The CDR3 sequence: CASSFENTEAFF. CDR3 DNA: TGTGCCAGCAGCTTCGAAAACACTGAAGCTTTCTTT.

This rearrangement joins TRBV5-6 to TRBJ1-2; no reliable D call. CDR3 length equals 13 residues. V was trimmed by 4 bases and J by 8 bases, leaving 15 bases between them. The germline CDR1 and CDR2 sequences are SGHDT and YYEEEE. CDR3 region: CASSATFGVGYTF. The CDR3 region has the DNA TGTGCCAGCAGCGCTACCTTCGGGGTAGGCTACACCTTC.

This clone was recorded once. The chain uses TRBV27 and TRBJ2-7; the D gene is possibly TRBD2 (6 bases). The CDR3 contains 14 residues. Trimming took off 5 bases at V and 4 bases at J, with 15 bases between the two ends. Germline lookup yields CDR1 MNHEY and CDR2 SMNVEV (reference sequence). The DNA of the CDR3 is TGTGCCAGCAGTCCCCGGGGGAGAGGGTACGAGCAGTACTTC. Translation gives CASSPRGRGYEQYF.

This clone showed up just a few times. The rearrangement joins TRBV7-9 to TRBJ2-1; the match to TRBD2 covers 9 bases. The J segment lost 6 bases and the V segment lost 2 bases, leaving 5 bases of the junction unmatched. Germline CDR1 is SEHNR and CDR2 is FQNEAQ (reference sequence). The CDR3 spans 15 residues. Written as DNA, the CDR3 is TGTGCCAGCAGCTTATCGGCGGGGGGGCTCAATGAGCAGTTCTTC. Translation gives CASSLSAGGLNEQFF.